These T cell receptor beta chains were read from a single sample in a study of blood T cell repertoires in COVID-19. The data were produced by immunoSEQ multiplex PCR, yet TCRdb's version contains in-frame clones alone and is incomplete. The data hold fewer than 250,000 clones, with around 87% observed a single time. Sequences were obtained from peripheral blood. All receptors derive from a man aged 60-69 years with acute or convalescent COVID-19. Both conserved end residues are part of each CDR3. The order of the fields is CDR3 length, J gene, V gene, D gene, clone size, CDR3 DNA, CDR3 protein. A D gene is named only where the DNA matches it firmly. Not all rows give a size; the values are once, few, many and, for expanded clones, a class.

cdr3_length: 15
j_call: TRBJ1-5
v_call: TRBV18
d_call: TRBD1
clone_size: NA
cdr3_nt: TGTGCCAGCTCACCCGACCGGACAGGTTTTCAGCCCCAGCATTTT
cdr3_aa: CASSPDRTGFQPQHF

cdr3_length: 16
j_call: TRBJ2-7
v_call: TRBV6-2/TRBV6-3
d_call: TRBD1
clone_size: NA
cdr3_nt: TGTGCCAGCAGCCGCCGTACCGGGACAGGGGTCTACGAGCAGTACTTC
cdr3_aa: CASSRRTGTGVYEQYF

cdr3_length: 13
j_call: TRBJ1-3
v_call: TRBV27
d_call: NA
clone_size: NA
cdr3_nt: TGTGCCAGCAGTTTTGGGCTTGGAAACACCATATATTTT
cdr3_aa: CASSFGLGNTIYF

cdr3_length: 22
j_call: TRBJ2-2
v_call: TRBV4-2
d_call: TRBD2
clone_size: NA
cdr3_nt: TGTGCCAGCAGCCAGGGGGTCGTAACTAGCGGGGGAGAACAACGGCCATCCGGGGAGCTGTTTTTT
cdr3_aa: CASSQGVVTSGGEQRPSGELFF

cdr3_length: 17
j_call: TRBJ2-1
v_call: TRBV7-6
d_call: TRBD1
clone_size: once
cdr3_nt: TGTGCCAGCAGCTCCACACGGCAGGGGGTTTGGAACAATGAGCAGTTCTTC
cdr3_aa: CASSSTRQGVWNNEQFF

cdr3_length: 14
j_call: TRBJ1-2
v_call: TRBV6-5
d_call: TRBD1
clone_size: NA
cdr3_nt: TGTGCCAGCAGTATTCTGGGACAGGGGAATGGCTACACCTTC
cdr3_aa: CASSILGQGNGYTF

cdr3_length: 14
j_call: TRBJ2-1
v_call: TRBV7-8
d_call: TRBD2
clone_size: NA
cdr3_nt: TGTGCCAGCAGCTTAGACGGGGGGGCCTATGAGCAGTTCTTC
cdr3_aa: CASSLDGGAYEQFF

cdr3_length: 14
j_call: TRBJ1-4
v_call: TRBV15
d_call: TRBD1
clone_size: NA
cdr3_nt: TGTGCCACCAGCATCTCAGGGGGTAATGAAAAACTGTTTTTT
cdr3_aa: CATSISGGNEKLFF

cdr3_length: 12
j_call: TRBJ1-5
v_call: TRBV10-3
d_call: NA
clone_size: NA
cdr3_nt: TGTGCCATCAGTGCGGTTGGTCAGCCCCAGCATTTT
cdr3_aa: CAISAVGQPQHF

cdr3_length: 14
j_call: TRBJ1-6
v_call: TRBV9
d_call: NA
clone_size: NA
cdr3_nt: TGTGCCAGCAACCCCAACGGGAGGGATTCACCCCTCCACTTT
cdr3_aa: CASNPNGRDSPLHF

cdr3_length: 15
j_call: TRBJ1-1
v_call: TRBV5-1
d_call: NA
clone_size: once
cdr3_nt: TGCGCCAGCAGCTTGATGGGAGGGTCCGAAACTGAAGCTTTCTTT
cdr3_aa: CASSLMGGSETEAFF

cdr3_length: 17
j_call: TRBJ1-6
v_call: TRBV30
d_call: TRBD1
clone_size: NA
cdr3_nt: TGTGCCTGGAGTGGGACAGGGACAAGCTCCTATAATTCACCCCTCCACTTT
cdr3_aa: CAWSGTGTSSYNSPLHF

cdr3_length: 11
j_call: TRBJ1-1
v_call: TRBV12-3/TRBV12-4
d_call: NA
clone_size: NA
cdr3_nt: TGTGCCAGCAGCCCCGGGGAGGAAGCTTTCTTT
cdr3_aa: CASSPGEEAFF

cdr3_length: 17
j_call: TRBJ2-7
v_call: TRBV7-8
d_call: NA
clone_size: NA
cdr3_nt: TGTGCCAGCAGCTTAGCGCGGGGCAGCACACAGACTTGGGAGCAGTACTTC
cdr3_aa: CASSLARGSTQTWEQYF

cdr3_length: 12
j_call: TRBJ1-2
v_call: TRBV19
d_call: TRBD1
clone_size: NA
cdr3_nt: TGTGCCAGTAGTATCCGACAGGGAGAAGTCACCTTC
cdr3_aa: CASSIRQGEVTF